This TCR beta chain comes out of a study of cytomegalovirus exposure and HLA in healthy donors. The V end was cut by 6 bases, the J end by 8 bases, with 13 bases between. The CDR3 spans 12 residues. The V gene's germline CDR1 is LNHDA and CDR2 SQIVND (reference sequence). The study ran its PCR with 60 Vbeta and 13 Jbeta primers. Measured with immunoSEQ multiplex PCR; TCRdb has only the in-frame clones, and not every one. The data show about 130,000 clones, approximately 79% seen once. This receptor was taken from a man aged 18 to 35 in good health and CMV-seropositive. This chain connects TRBV19 to TRBJ1-2; TRBD1 is a possible D gene (6 bases). Sequenced input: PBMCs. The CDR3 DNA follows: TGTGCCAGTAGAGGGGGATTGGGCGGCTACACCTTC. Translating it yields CASRGGLGGYTF.